This TCR beta chain originates from a study of T cell repertoires in cytomegalovirus infection (dated by TCRdb to the late 2010s). Concerning the study at large: Because public TCR beta signatures pointed to carriage of CMV infection together with the matching HLA type, the HLA type of each donor mattered for the analysis. What the study reported, not specific to this receptor: In both this cohort and an independent roughly 400-donor cohort, the cumulative frequency of public TCR beta family members distinguished carriers of CMV infection plus the relevant HLA type. The ex vivo response was dominated by HLA-C-restricted CMV-specific TCR beta clonotypes, which also provided the single most frequent clonotype in two of eight donors.

Taken from the germline V gene (reference sequence), the CDR1 and CDR2 loops are LNHDA and SQIVND. From cysteine to phenylalanine, the CDR3 is 15 amino acids long. Only the CDR3 portion is preserved as DNA: 45 bases, with reading frame beginning at the first base. V sheds 4 bases and J sheds 2 bases, leaving 12 bases between their ends. This sample was sequenced with an Illumina HiSeq 1500. The public sequencing data were trimmed at Q25 with fastp and processed into clonotypes with MiXCR by TCRdb, which kept only in-frame beta chains. For every CDR3 protein sequence, its rows merge into one entry that carries the most common genes and DNA. Across this sample there are fewer than 300,000 distinct CDR3 sequences, with roughly 24% seen only once. The ten largest clonotypes hold approximately 15% of the sample. This clonotype has a handful of counts. The antigen it binds to is not known. There are no base qualities to consult, and no much larger clone falls within one base.

The source material was PBMCs. This sequence originates from a human donor in good health (CMV status not recorded). Some clones in this sample may be carry-over from other donors' samples. The chain employs TRBV19 and TRBJ2-1; a tentative D match to TRBD1 spans 6 bases. Here the CDR3 is given as CASSTTGFPYNEQFF. DNA sequence: TGTGCCAGTAGTACCACAGGGTTCCCCTACAATGAGCAGTTCTTC.